This TCR beta chain emerged from a study of T cells in Graves' hyperthyroidism and ophthalmopathy. About the study: Peripheral blood draws took place at initial diagnosis, ahead of any treatment. General study points: Blood also carried most thyroid clonotypes expanded above 0.001.

The CDR3 spans 15 residues. Germline-derived CDR1 and CDR2 are SNHLY and FYNNEI. V gave up 2 bases and J gave up 3 bases, with 14 bases separating them. In its sample, this clonotype was seen once. Its specificity is not known. The blood was taken when hyperthyroidism was first diagnosed, before any ophthalmopathy symptoms showed up. Fresh peripheral blood, approximately 10 ml, was the source of the PBMCs. Using RNA transcripts as the source, TCR beta CDR3 regions were amplified. An initial round of RT-PCR targeting the TCR CDR3 relied on the HTBI primer set. TCRdb ran MiXCR on the multiplex PCR reads and lists one entry per CDR3 protein. The sample carries about 280,000 distinct CDR3 sequences, less than 30% recorded once.

The sequence came from a man between 35 and 55 years old with Graves' hyperthyroidism that later progressed to Graves' ophthalmopathy. The rearrangement links TRBV2 to TRBJ2-7, with D tentatively TRBD2 (5 bases). Sequencing was done on a sample of blood. CDR3 coding DNA: TGTGCCAGCAGTGAACCCGCCAGCGGAGGCTACGAGCAGTACTTC. It yields the protein CASSEPASGGYEQYF.